This T cell receptor beta chain is from a study of blood T cell repertoires in COVID-19. The CDR3 is 16 amino acids. Germline V lookup: CDR1 LGHNA, CDR2 YSLEER. Trimming removed 0 bases from V and 1 base from J; junction bases left unmatched: 2. Clones were read by immunoSEQ multiplex PCR, and TCRdb kept only the in-frame ones, dropping some. Of about 220,000 clones listed, just over 85% are singletons. This sequence was found in a woman between 45 and 65 years old with acute COVID-19. The sequencing input was PBMCs or T cells enriched from blood (not recorded which). V gene TRBV4-3 combines with J gene TRBJ2-3; 9 bases fit TRBD2. CDR3 coding DNA: TGCGCCAGCAGCCAAGATAGCGGGAGCCGCACAGATACGCAGTATTTT. This sequence encodes CASSQDSGSRTDTQYF.